One sample yielded the 13 T cell receptor beta chains listed below, sequenced in a study of T cell responses to AZD1222 COVID-19 vaccine. Sequencing used immunoSEQ multiplex PCR; TCRdb keeps in-frame clones, though not all of them. The sample has under 200,000 clones; around 93% are singletons. The specimen was peripheral blood, collected on day 0 of AZD1222 vaccination. The receptors shown here come from an adult in good health.

The J gene is TRBJ2-1, the V gene TRBV27, with 14 bases that match TRBD2. Trimming at V came to 5 bases and at J to 10 bases, leaving 10 bases not matched to a gene. Germline V gene data show CDR1 as MNHEY and CDR2 as SMNVEV (reference sequence). The CDR3 runs 16 residues. In nucleotides, the CDR3 is TGTGCCAGCAGTCCGCCGTGGACTAGCGGGGGGCAAGAGCAGTTCTTC. As protein: CASSPPWTSGGQEQFF.

The V gene is TRBV27, the J gene TRBJ1-5; no reliable D call. The CDR3 is 13 amino acids. Germline CDR1 is MNHEY and CDR2 is SMNVEV (reference sequence). Between the trimmed V and J ends, which lost 8 bases and 1 base, there was a span of 9 bases. DNA of the CDR3: TGTGCCAGCCGACCCGGGAGCAATCAGCCCCAGCATTTT. This codes for CASRPGSNQPQHF.

Here the CDR3 reads CATIGPGDLRNEQYF. The CDR3 region has the DNA TGTGCCACCATCGGGCCGGGGGACTTGAGGAACGAGCAGTACTTC. This chain joins TRBV24-1 and TRBJ2-7; TRBD2 might be the D (6 bases). Germline CDR1 KGHDR, CDR2 SFDVKD. The CDR3 extends over 15 amino acids. Trimming took 8 bases from V and 5 from J, leaving 21 bases between them.

The chain carries TRBV18 and TRBJ2-3; 9 nucleotides agree with TRBD2. CDR1 and CDR2 (germline): KGHSH, LQKENI. CDR3 length: 15 residues. With 1 base clipped from V and 4 bases from J, the junction kept 3 bases outside the gene matches. The CDR3 nucleotides read TGTGCCAGCTCACCACTAGCGGGAGACCCAGATACGCAGTATTTT. The encoded protein is CASSPLAGDPDTQYF.

This chain uses TRBV28 with TRBJ2-7; 8 bases match TRBD1. This CDR3 region has 13 residues. The germline V gene encodes CDR1 MDHEN and CDR2 SYDVKM. The junction had 3 bases not matched to a gene; V was cut back by 8 bases and J by 0 bases. The CDR3 DNA reads TGTGCCAGCGACAGGGGATACTCCTACGAGCAGTACTTC. Translating gives CASDRGYSYEQYF.

The chain is built from TRBV4-3 and TRBJ2-1; 8 bases match TRBD2. This CDR3 region has 17 residues. Germline assignment: CDR1 LGHNA and CDR2 YSLEER. Trimming removed 1 base from V and 2 bases from J; junction bases left unmatched: 7. The CDR3 loop is CASSQGPGGGPYNEQFF. DNA of the CDR3: TGCGCCAGCAGCCAAGGTCCTGGCGGGGGGCCCTACAATGAGCAGTTCTTC.

The chain employs TRBV27 and TRBJ2-1; weak D call: TRBD2 (6 bases). The V gene lost 3 bases and the J gene lost 6 bases, with 18 bases spanning the gap. The CDR3 has 16 amino acids. Germline V CDR1 and CDR2: MNHEY, SMNVEV (reference sequence). The CDR3 DNA is TGTGCCAGCAGTTTTCTCTTCCCGGGACTCACCAATGAGCAGTTCTTC. This sequence encodes CASSFLFPGLTNEQFF.

The chain is built from TRBV19 and TRBJ2-1; tentative D call: TRBD2 (6 bases). This CDR3 has 16 amino acids. Trimming removed 6 bases from V and 6 bases from J, with 21 bases in between. Germline values: CDR1 LNHDA, CDR2 SQIVND (reference sequence). CDR3 amino acids: CASRLLSEGLFNEQFF. Here the CDR3 DNA reads TGTGCCAGTAGGCTCCTTTCGGAGGGCCTCTTCAATGAGCAGTTCTTC.

The V and J genes are TRBV4-3 and TRBJ2-7, with D perhaps TRBD1 or TRBD2 (6 bases each). Germline lookup yields CDR1 LGHNA and CDR2 YSLEER. This CDR3 comprises 16 residues. Deletions cut 0 bases from V and 2 bases from J, with 14 bases between. The CDR3: CASSQDLTGTAYEQYF. The CDR3 nucleotides are TGCGCCAGCAGCCAAGATCTCACAGGGACTGCCTACGAGCAGTACTTC.

This clone was counted once. The DNA for the CDR3 is TGTGCCAGCAGACCCCAGCCGAATTCACCCCTCCACTTT. This gives the protein CASRPQPNSPLHF. J is TRBJ1-6 and V is TRBV2, with D unresolved. Germline V CDR1 and CDR2: SNHLY, FYNNEI. The CDR3 has 13 amino acids. The V and J ends lost 6 bases and 7 bases respectively, with 10 bases between them.

CDR3 DNA sequence: TGTGCCAGTAGTATTGGAGCGGGAGGGAGCACAGATACGCAGTATTTT. As protein: CASSIGAGGSTDTQYF. The chain has TRBV19 and TRBJ2-3; 10 bases are shared with TRBD2. The CDR3 sequence is 16 residues long. After removal of 3 bases from V and 0 bases from J, the junction contained 3 bases not matched to a gene. From germline, CDR1 is LNHDA and CDR2 SQIVND (reference sequence).

The rearrangement links TRBV18 to TRBJ1-3; no reliable D call. The V end was cut by 1 base, the J end by 7 bases, with 8 bases between. This CDR3 region has 13 residues. In germline, CDR1 is KGHSH, CDR2 LQKENI. The CDR3 loop reads CASSPQGSNTIYF. The CDR3 bases are TGTGCCAGCTCACCACAGGGATCCAACACCATATATTTT.

V is TRBV21-1 and J is TRBJ2-6; the D segment call TRBD1 is taken from the table without a DNA check. TRBV21-1 is an annotated pseudogene. The CDR3 covers 19 residues. This chain's CDR3 is CASSSKWQVWCTGANVLTF. CDR3 DNA sequence: TGTGCCAGCAGCTCAAAATGGCAGGTTTGGTGTACTGGGGCCAACGTCCTGACTTTC.